Below, 30 T cell receptor beta chains from the same sample are listed, as sequenced in a study of blood T cells in healthy people across ages. For the second PCR, which ran for about 6 to 11 cycles, a sample-barcoded 5' primer and a J-beta primer mix were used. TCRdb called the 5' RACE reads again in MiXCR, with one record for every CDR3 protein. Seen here are about 1 million distinct CDR3 sequences, approximately 26% observed once, and the top ten hold approximately 0.79%. These data also formed part of another study, on T cells of mothers and their children.

Sequences were obtained from blood. All receptors derive from a girl between 2 and 10 years old in good health.

This chain joins TRBV7-9 and TRBJ2-7; 8 bases line up with TRBD2. The CDR3 is 14 amino acids. The germline V gene encodes CDR1 SEHNR and CDR2 FQNEAQ (reference sequence). Trimming at V came to 5 bases and at J to 3 bases, leaving 6 bases not matched to a gene. CDR3 loop: CASSPGGRIYEQYF. CDR3 DNA: TGTGCCAGCAGCCCGGGGGGGCGGATCTACGAGCAGTACTTC.

V and J are TRBV4-3 and TRBJ2-1; D gene unclear. Per germline, CDR1 LGHNA and CDR2 YSLEER. The CDR3 contains 13 residues. Trimming cost V 1 base and J 5 bases, with 6 bases left between them. In DNA, the CDR3 is TGCGCCAGCAGCCAAGGGAAACACAATGAGCAGTTCTTC. Residues: CASSQGKHNEQFF.

The J gene is TRBJ2-7, the V gene TRBV4-2; weak D call: TRBD1 (5 bases). Between the trimmed V and J ends, which lost 1 base and 9 bases, there was a span of 10 bases. The CDR3 extends over 12 amino acids. CDR1 and CDR2 (germline): LGHNA, YNFKEQ. This chain's CDR3 is CASSQVTGPQYF. Here the CDR3 DNA reads TGTGCCAGCAGCCAAGTAACAGGCCCGCAGTACTTC.

The chain has TRBV6-5 and TRBJ1-2; 8 bases map to TRBD1. The germline gives CDR1 MNHEY, CDR2 SVGAGI. The CDR3 runs to 13 residues. V dropped 6 bases and J dropped 7; count of bases not matched to a gene: 7. The CDR3 spells CASSPGTGLGYTF. In nucleotides, the CDR3 is TGTGCCAGCAGCCCGGGGACAGGTCTTGGCTACACCTTC.

The CDR3 DNA follows: TGTGCCAGCAGCTTAGCCCACAGGGCCTACGAGCAGTACTTC. Residues: CASSLAHRAYEQYF. The chain employs TRBV11-2 and TRBJ2-7; perhaps TRBD1 as D (6 bases). The CDR3 consists of 14 residues. Germline-derived CDR1 and CDR2 are SGHAT and FQNNGV. Trimming pared 1 base from V and 2 bases from J, leaving 9 bases between.

Only a few counts were recorded for this clonotype. The V gene is TRBV6-6, the J gene TRBJ2-5; D may be TRBD2 (6 bases). V shed 2 bases and J shed 1 base, with 17 bases lying between them. The CDR3 loop spans 17 amino acids. From germline, CDR1 is MNHNY and CDR2 SVGAGI (reference sequence). The chain's CDR3 is CASSYDVTLGLQETQYF. The CDR3 DNA is TGTGCCAGCAGTTACGATGTTACGTTGGGACTCCAAGAGACCCAGTACTTC.

The gene calls are TRBV7-2 and TRBJ2-5; D gene unclear. Germline V gene lookup returns CDR1 SGHTA and CDR2 FQGNSA. V lost 5 bases and J 5 bases, leaving 18 bases between the germline ends. CDR3 length: 15 amino acids. This CDR3 reads CASSPQTAGWETQYF. The DNA for the CDR3 is TGTGCCAGCAGCCCCCAGACTGCCGGGTGGGAGACCCAGTACTTC.

A remark on this clonotype: As the CDR3 is not closed by the conserved phenylalanine or tryptophan, this likely results from a read error. V and J are TRBV12-3 or TRBV12-4 and TRBJ2-3; a possible D gene is TRBD1 (6 bases). The CDR3 runs 14 residues. Trimming removed 5 bases at V and 4 bases at J, with 13 bases between. The CDR3 loop reads CASSNGQLSDTQYS. As DNA, the CDR3 is TGTGCCAGCAGTAACGGACAGTTATCAGATACGCAGTATTCT.

The chain is built from TRBV29-1 and TRBJ2-5; TRBD2 is a possible D gene (6 bases). Germline CDR1 and CDR2: SQVTM and ANQGSEA. The CDR3 runs to 13 residues. Between the trimmed V and J ends, which lost 1 base and 4 bases, there was a span of 10 bases. CDR3 DNA: TGCAGCGTTGAAGTCACTAGCCGAGAGACCCAGTACTTC. Translated, it gives CSVEVTSRETQYF.

V usage is TRBV20-1 and J usage is TRBJ2-5; 10 nucleotides align to TRBD2. V shed 6 bases and J 0 bases; nucleotides not matched to a gene: 13. The CDR3 loop spans 17 amino acids. The germline CDR1 and CDR2 sequences are DFQATT and SNEGSKA (reference sequence). The CDR3 nucleotides read TGCAGTGCCCCCGAATGGTCTAGCGGGAGATACCAAGAGACCCAGTACTTC. As protein: CSAPEWSSGRYQETQYF.

This clonotype has a handful of counts. The chain recombines TRBV5-1 with TRBJ2-7, with 10 bases aligning to TRBD2. Trimming at V came to 4 bases and at J to 0 bases, leaving 4 bases not matched to a gene. This CDR3 contains 15 residues. CDR1 is SGHRS and CDR2 is YFSETQ in the germline V gene. This CDR3 reads CASSGGLASSYEQYF. Written as DNA, the CDR3 is TGCGCCAGCAGCGGGGGACTAGCGAGCTCCTACGAGCAGTACTTC.

Note on this clonotype: At one end, the junction sequence differs from germline, possibly due to a read error. This chain's CDR3 is CASTDLVGTEEGYTF. The DNA of the CDR3 is TGTGCCAGCACTGACCTGGTTGGGACAGAGGAAGGCTACACTTTC. This rearrangement joins TRBV28 to TRBJ1-2, with 7 nucleotides matching TRBD1. This CDR3 has 15 amino acids. Germline loops: CDR1 MDHEN, CDR2 SYDVKM.

The chain couples TRBV21-1 to TRBJ2-1; TRBD1 was called by the table and not checked on the DNA. Judging by the DNA end, TRBJ2-5 fits better; the J call may be wrong. TRBV21-1 is designated a pseudogene. The CDR3 is 14 residues long. The CDR3 sequence: CAFPRTGTRETQYF. The DNA for the CDR3 is TGTGCCTTTCCGAGGACAGGAACGCGGGAGACCCAGTACTTC.

This clonotype appeared a few times. This chain links TRBV7-9 with TRBJ2-7; no definite D call. V lost 5 bases, J lost 5 bases, and 19 bases lay in between. CDR3 length equals 15 residues. From germline, CDR1 is SEHNR and CDR2 FQNEAQ (reference sequence). In DNA form, the CDR3 reads TGTGCCAGCAGCGCAACTCGAGTCTCGGACGACGAGCAGTACTTC. Protein: CASSATRVSDDEQYF.

This clonotype was found a few times. V gene TRBV18 combines with J gene TRBJ2-5, with D tentatively TRBD1 (5 bases). Germline assignment: CDR1 KGHSH and CDR2 LQKENI. The CDR3 is 13 amino acids. The V gene lost 3 bases and the J gene lost 5 bases, with 10 bases spanning the gap. The CDR3 DNA sequence: TGTGCCAGCTCACCCCACCAGGGTGAGACCCAGTACTTC. Protein product: CASSPHQGETQYF. Full variable domain (rest looked up from reference TRBV18 and TRBJ2-5): NAGVMQNPRHLVRRRGQEARLRCSPMKGHSHVYWYRQLPEEGLKFMVYLQKENIIDESGMPKERFSAEFPKEGPSILRIQQVVRGDSAAYFCASSPHQGETQYFGPGTRLLVL.

J is TRBJ1-1 and V is TRBV12-3 or TRBV12-4; D gene unclear. The ends were cut back, 2 bases at V and 2 bases at J, with 9 bases in the middle. The CDR3 spans 14 residues. This CDR3 is CASSLQAPNTEAFF. DNA of the CDR3: TGTGCCAGCAGTTTACAGGCTCCTAACACTGAAGCTTTCTTT.

This clonotype was detected a few times. This chain links TRBV20-1 with TRBJ1-2, with a possible D match to TRBD1 (5 bases). There are 14 residues in the CDR3. CDR1 is DFQATT and CDR2 is SNEGSKA in the germline V gene (reference sequence). V lost 3 bases, J lost 3 bases, and 14 bases lay in between. The CDR3 nucleotides are TGCAGTGCTAGGGTACAGAGGGGAGACTATGGCTACACCTTC. Protein: CSARVQRGDYGYTF.

This clonotype was seen more than once but under ten times. The chain recombines TRBV3-1 with TRBJ1-5; 9 nucleotides agree with TRBD1. V shed 6 bases and J 9 bases; nucleotides not matched to a gene: 12. Germline V gene data show CDR1 as LGHDT and CDR2 as YNNKEL (reference sequence). The CDR3 loop spans 15 amino acids. The CDR3 spells CASSPTGGGVVPQHF. The CDR3 DNA is TGTGCCAGCAGTCCGACAGGGGGAGGGGTTGTGCCCCAGCATTTT. The full variable domain, in which reference TRBV3-1 and TRBJ1-5 provide the parts outside the CDR3, is DTAVSQTPKYLVTQMGNDKSIKCEQNLGHDTMYWYKQDSKKFLKIMFSYNNKELIINETVPNRFSPKSPDKAHLNLHINSLELGDSAVYFCASSPTGGGVVPQHFGDGTRLSIL.

The chain joins TRBV6-1 to TRBJ1-2; a weak D match, TRBD1 (5 bases). This CDR3 has 16 amino acids. V was pared by 5 bases and J by 4 bases, with 20 bases between. Germline loops: CDR1 MNHNS, CDR2 SASEGT. CDR3 amino acids: CASSPTETLQVYGYTF. The CDR3 region has the DNA TGTGCCAGCAGTCCTACCGAAACATTACAGGTCTATGGCTACACCTTC.

The chain couples TRBV7-9 to TRBJ2-4; tentatively, D is TRBD2 (5 bases). Germline CDR1 SEHNR, CDR2 FQNEAQ (reference sequence). The CDR3 consists of 16 residues. V lost 1 base and J 6 bases, leaving 16 bases between the germline ends. The CDR3 region has the DNA TGTGCCAGCAGCTTAGACCCGACGGGGATTGGAAACATTCAGTACTTC. Translation: CASSLDPTGIGNIQYF.

V gene TRBV7-6 combines with J gene TRBJ1-2, with D perhaps TRBD1 (5 bases). Between the trimmed V and J ends, which lost 0 bases and 7 bases, there was a span of 9 bases. In germline, CDR1 is SGHVS, CDR2 FNYEAQ. The CDR3 length is 13 residues. CDR3 residues: CASSLAPGFGYTF. CDR3 sequence (DNA): TGTGCCAGCAGCTTAGCGCCAGGGTTTGGCTACACCTTC.

The chain uses TRBV28 and TRBJ2-7, with 7 bases aligning to TRBD2. This CDR3 has 15 amino acids. Germline CDR1 MDHEN, CDR2 SYDVKM. Trimming removed 2 bases from V and 2 bases from J; junction bases left unmatched: 6. CDR3 DNA: TGTGCCAGCAGTTTAAGTACTAGCGAAACCTACGAGCAGTACTTC. Translating it yields CASSLSTSETYEQYF.

The J gene is TRBJ1-1, the V gene TRBV6-5, with TRBD1 as a possible D gene (5 bases). Between the trimmed V and J ends, which lost 4 bases and 6 bases, there was a span of 12 bases. The CDR3 sequence is 13 residues long. Germline loops: CDR1 MNHEY, CDR2 SVGAGI. This CDR3 reads CASSSGNRAEAFF. CDR3 nucleotides: TGTGCCAGCAGTTCAGGGAATCGTGCTGAAGCTTTCTTT.

This rearrangement joins TRBV7-9 to TRBJ1-6; D unresolved. Trimming removed 0 bases at V and 9 bases at J, with 12 bases between. This CDR3 is built from 15 residues. From germline, CDR1 is SEHNR and CDR2 FQNEAQ (reference sequence). CDR3 in amino acids: CASSLAHARVSPLHF. CDR3 coding DNA: TGTGCCAGCAGCTTAGCGCATGCTAGGGTTTCACCCCTCCACTTT. The full variable domain, completed using reference TRBV7-9 and TRBJ1-6, is DTGVSQNPRHKITKRGQNVTFRCDPISEHNRLYWYRQTLGQGPEFLTYFQNEAQLEKSRLLSDRFSAERPKGSFSTLEIQRTEQGDSAMYLCASSLAHARVSPLHFGNGTRLTVT.

CDR3 bases: TGTGCCAGCACCCCAGGGAGGGGGAGCACTGAAGCTTTCTTT. Its protein is CASTPGRGSTEAFF. The chain joins TRBV6-6 to TRBJ1-1, with a weak D call TRBD1 (6 bases). V was trimmed by 7 bases and J by 4 bases, leaving 16 bases between them. In germline, CDR1 is MNHNY, CDR2 SVGAGI (reference sequence). This CDR3 comprises 14 residues.

This clonotype was seen a handful of times. The J gene is TRBJ2-2, the V gene TRBV2; the D is unclear. Germline V gives CDR1 SNHLY, CDR2 FYNNEI. The V end was cut by 8 bases, the J end by 6 bases, with 10 bases between. The CDR3 has 12 residues. The CDR3 is CASGNAAGELFF. The CDR3 DNA is TGTGCCAGCGGTAATGCGGCCGGGGAGCTGTTTTTT.

This clonotype was counted between two and nine times. This rearrangement joins TRBV20-1 to TRBJ2-3, with 8 bases matching TRBD2. Germline CDR1 is DFQATT and CDR2 is SNEGSKA (reference sequence). The ends lost 0 bases at V and 5 bases at J; junction bases unmatched: 19. The CDR3 consists of 19 residues. For the CDR3, the DNA is TGCAGTGCTAGAGAACCTCTTAGTGCGGGGGGTCATCGGGAAGATACGCAGTATTTT. Translated, it gives CSAREPLSAGGHREDTQYF.

The genes are TRBV12-3 or TRBV12-4 and TRBJ2-5; maybe TRBD1 (6 bases). The J call may not be correct, given that the DNA end is closer to TRBJ2-1. This CDR3 has 12 residues. This chain's CDR3 is CASSIQGHEQFF. The DNA of the CDR3 is TGTGCCAGCAGTATACAGGGCCATGAGCAGTTCTTC.

This clonotype was counted only a few times. The V call is TRBV6-5, the J call TRBJ1-2; 9 nucleotides line up with TRBD1. Germline CDR1 MNHEY, CDR2 SVGAGI. This CDR3 is 15 amino acids long. Germline trimming cut 2 bases from V and 4 bases from J; bases unmatched to any gene: 5. CDR3 residues: CASSYLGQGSYGYTF. The DNA of the CDR3 is TGTGCCAGCAGTTACCTTGGACAGGGGAGCTATGGCTACACCTTC.

This clonotype has a handful of counts. This sequence joins TRBV29-1 and TRBJ2-7; TRBD2 might be the D (6 bases). V gave up 3 bases and J gave up 0 bases, with 12 bases separating them. This CDR3 comprises 14 residues. CDR1 and CDR2 from the germline V gene are SQVTM and ANQGSEA. The chain's CDR3 is CSVENSGSSYEQYF. CDR3 nucleotide sequence: TGCAGCGTTGAGAATAGCGGTAGCTCCTACGAGCAGTACTTC.